Listed here is a single T cell receptor (beta chain). Its antigen remains unidentified. Qualities for individual bases were not recorded, and no much larger clone is one base off. The source of the sample is a study of cytomegalovirus exposure and HLA in healthy donors listed by TCRdb under 2017. As for the study more broadly: According to a later analysis, the roughly 120 validation repertoires were produced on the same platform as the approximately 690 repertoires of the first cohort. The aim of the study was to test whether cataloging public T cell receptors could identify signatures of past pathogen exposure. Besides the first cohort of about 730 subjects, a separate validation cohort made up of around 120 different subjects was used. To predict cytomegalovirus infection status, the study brought together high-throughput TCR immunosequencing, statistical association of individual TCRs with disease status, and machine learning. The investigation overall reported the following: The authors suggested that the approach could potentially be generalized to other disease states and immunological phenotypes. Subsequent analysis determined that TCRs grouped into clusters in the first cohort also showed a tendency toward co-occurrence across the roughly 120 validation repertoires, and approximately 93% of cluster scores exceeded 0. The study listed around 160 TCR beta chains as associated with cytomegalovirus. Most TCR sequences were seen in very few donors, while some public TCRs were found in many individuals. The validation cohort had no HLA typing available for a later analysis, so co-occurrence within that cohort was assessed over all 130 or so repertoires. In both the original and validation cohorts, the classifier was reported to diagnose cytomegalovirus status with high specificity and sensitivity. Three of the identified cytomegalovirus-associated TCR beta chains were confirmed in vitro to be specific for cytomegalovirus antigens.

From a lookup of the germline V gene, CDR1 and CDR2 are SGHDT and YYEEEE. The CDR3, cysteine through phenylalanine, is 14 amino acids long. Solely the CDR3 DNA is kept, with 42 bases framed from the first base. The germline ends are 15 bases apart after V is trimmed by 5 bases and J by 6 bases. Receptor amplification or capture employed the immunoSEQ multiplex PCR assay. In the authors' own workflow: A statistical classification framework was developed to diagnose cytomegalovirus status using the catalog of TCR beta chain sequences. Sourced from immuneACCESS, this table was stored by TCRdb with only in-frame sequences that have V and J called. A share of the clones is absent; for the studies checked, an unresolved V gene accounts for under half, and the remainder has no known explanation. D and trimming were read from the DNA, whereas the V and J calls and clone size are those reported in that table. The sample yields roughly 56,000 clones; roughly nine tenths were counted once. The ten largest clones take up around 16% of the sample.

Separate from the roughly 630-subject first cohort, the validation cohort of around 130 subjects was the group to which the donors belonged. Sequenced sample: PBMCs. Rearrangement joined TRBV5-6 to TRBJ2-4; tentative D gene TRBD2, with 7 bases matching. The sequence came from a woman aged 18-30 years in good health and CMV-seronegative. The DNA reads as follows: TGTGCCAGCAGTTCCGGGGGGCAGCGAAACATTCAGTACTTC. The encoded protein is CASSSGGQRNIQYF.